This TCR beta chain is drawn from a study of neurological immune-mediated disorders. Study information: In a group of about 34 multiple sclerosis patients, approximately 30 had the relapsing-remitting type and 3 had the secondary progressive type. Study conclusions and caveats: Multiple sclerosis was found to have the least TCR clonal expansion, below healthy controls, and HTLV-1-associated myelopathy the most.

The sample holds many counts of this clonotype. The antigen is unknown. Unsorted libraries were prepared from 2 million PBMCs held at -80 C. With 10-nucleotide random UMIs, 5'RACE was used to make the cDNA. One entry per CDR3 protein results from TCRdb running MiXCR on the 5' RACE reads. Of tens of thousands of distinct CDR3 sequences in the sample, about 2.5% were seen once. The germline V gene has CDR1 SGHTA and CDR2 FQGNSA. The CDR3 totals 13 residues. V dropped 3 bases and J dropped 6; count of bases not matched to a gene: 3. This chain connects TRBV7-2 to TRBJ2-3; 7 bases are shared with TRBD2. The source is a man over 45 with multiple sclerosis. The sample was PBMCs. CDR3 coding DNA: TGTGCCAGCAGCTTCGTCGGGAGGGATACGCAGTATTTT. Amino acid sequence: CASSFVGRDTQYF.